The present entry profiles one TCR beta chain with its context. What it recognizes is unknown. These data come from a study of graft-versus-host responses after intestinal transplantation. Study information: Transplants given to recipients were multivisceral, liver-intestinal, or isolated intestinal. After anti-thymocyte globulin induction, recipients took tacrolimus and steroids for three to four years.

CDR3 size: 19 residues. Germline V CDR1 and CDR2: SGHDN, FVKESK. Trimming took 0 bases from V and 2 from J, leaving 20 bases between them. Study-level points and caveats: An association linked early post-transplant HvG declines with peak circulating GvH clone levels. Some GvH clones were seen earlier in gut or blood, suggesting intestinal origin.

Method: immunoSEQ multiplex PCR; TCRdb's copy keeps in-frame clones and lacks some. The repertoire holds 75,000 to 100,000 clones, with 86% as singletons. The specimen comprised PBMCs, sampled 255 days after intestinal transplant. The sequence came from a human patient who received an intestinal transplant, so some T cells may come from the graft donor. The chain couples TRBV14 to TRBJ1-5; D possibly corresponds to TRBD1 (6 bases). The CDR3 DNA reads TGTGCCAGCAGCCAAGATAAGAGGCTGGGGGCGCGGGGCAATCAGCCCCAGCATTTT. Protein: CASSQDKRLGARGNQPQHF. Supplemented by reference TRBV14 and TRBJ1-5, the full variable domain reads EAGVTQFPSHSVIEKGQTVTLRCDPISGHDNLYWYRRVMGKEIKFLLHFVKESKQDESGMPNNRFLAERTGGTYSTLKVQPAELEDSGVYFCASSQDKRLGARGNQPQHFGDGTRLSIL.